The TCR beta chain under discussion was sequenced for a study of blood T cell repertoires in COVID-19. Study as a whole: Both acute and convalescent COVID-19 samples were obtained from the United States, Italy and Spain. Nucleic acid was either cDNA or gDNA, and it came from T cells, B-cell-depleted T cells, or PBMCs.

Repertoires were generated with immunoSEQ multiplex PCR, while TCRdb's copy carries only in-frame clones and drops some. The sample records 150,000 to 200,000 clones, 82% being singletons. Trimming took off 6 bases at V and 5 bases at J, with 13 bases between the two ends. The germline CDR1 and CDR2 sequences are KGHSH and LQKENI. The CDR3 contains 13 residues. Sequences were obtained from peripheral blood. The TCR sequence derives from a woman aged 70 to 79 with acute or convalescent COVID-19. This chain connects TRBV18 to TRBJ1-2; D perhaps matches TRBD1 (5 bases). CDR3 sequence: CASSRGGVYGYTF. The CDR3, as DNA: TGTGCCAGCTCCCGAGGAGGGGTATATGGCTACACCTTC.